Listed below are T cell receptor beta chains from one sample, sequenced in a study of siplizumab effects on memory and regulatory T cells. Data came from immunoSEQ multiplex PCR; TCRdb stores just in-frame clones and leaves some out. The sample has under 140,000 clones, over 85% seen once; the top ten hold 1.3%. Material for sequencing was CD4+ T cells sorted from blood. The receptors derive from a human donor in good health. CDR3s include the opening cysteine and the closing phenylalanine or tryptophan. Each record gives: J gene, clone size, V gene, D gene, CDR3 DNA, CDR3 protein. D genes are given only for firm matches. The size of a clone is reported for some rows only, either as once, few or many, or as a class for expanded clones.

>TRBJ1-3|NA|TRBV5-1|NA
TGCGCCAGCAGCTTGTCGGGGCTGCTTTTCGGCTCTGGAAACACCATATATTTT
CASSLSGLLFGSGNTIYF
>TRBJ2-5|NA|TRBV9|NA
TGTGCCAGCAGCGAGAGAGGGCGGGAGACCCAGTACTTC
CASSERGRETQYF
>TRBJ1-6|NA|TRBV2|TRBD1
TGTGCCAGCAGTGGGGGGACAGGGGGGAATTCACCCCTCCACTTT
CASSGGTGGNSPLHF
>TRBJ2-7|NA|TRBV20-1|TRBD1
TGCAGTGCCGCCCAGGGGGACAGGGCGTACTTC
CSAAQGDRAYF
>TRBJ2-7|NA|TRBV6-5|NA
TGTGCCAGCAGTTACGGAGGGGGCGCGGACGAGCAGTACTTC
CASSYGGGADEQYF
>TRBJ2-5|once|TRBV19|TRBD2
TGTGCCAGTAGCAACATAGCGGGAGAAGAGACCCAGTACTTC
CASSNIAGEETQYF
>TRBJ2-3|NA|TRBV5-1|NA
TGCGCCAGCAGCTTGGGGCAGAGCACAGATACGCAGTATTTT
CASSLGQSTDTQYF
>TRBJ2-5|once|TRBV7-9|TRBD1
TGTGCCAGCAGCCGGGACAGGGAGGAGACCCAGTACTTC
CASSRDREETQYF
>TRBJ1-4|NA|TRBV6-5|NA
TGTGCCAGCAGCCGTGGCCGGGAAAAACTGTTTTTT
CASSRGREKLFF
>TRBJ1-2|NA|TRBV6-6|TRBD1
TGTGCCAGCAGTTCCGTGGGGACAGCCTATGGCTACACCTTC
CASSSVGTAYGYTF
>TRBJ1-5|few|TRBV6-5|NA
TGTGCCAGCAGTTACTCTTGGGCGGGCAATCAGCCCCAGCATTTT
CASSYSWAGNQPQHF
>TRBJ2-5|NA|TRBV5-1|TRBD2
TGCGCCAGCACCCGACTAGCGGGAGGGAAAAAGCAAGAGACCCAGTACTTC
CASTRLAGGKKQETQYF
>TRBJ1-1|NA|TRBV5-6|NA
TGTGCCAGCAGCTTGTTCCCGGGGGCGAACACTGAAGCTTTCTTT
CASSLFPGANTEAFF
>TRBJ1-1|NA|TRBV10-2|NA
TGCGCCAGCAGTGAGGGGGGGGGACGGATGAACACTGAAGCTTTCTTT
CASSEGGGRMNTEAFF
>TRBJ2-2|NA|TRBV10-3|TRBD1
TGTGCCATCAGTGGCCAACACAGGGGGCTTAGCGGGGAGCTGTTTTTT
CAISGQHRGLSGELFF
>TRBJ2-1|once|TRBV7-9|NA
TGTGCCAGCAGCTTAGCTGGGGGTGTGACTTACAATGAGCAGTTCTTC
CASSLAGGVTYNEQFF
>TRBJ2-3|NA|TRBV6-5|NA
TGTGCCAGCAGTGACGGACTACTCGAGACGCAGTATTTT
CASSDGLLETQYF
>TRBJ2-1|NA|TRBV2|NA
TGTGCCAGCAGTGAAGAAGGGGCGGGCACCTACAATGAGCAGTTCTTC
CASSEEGAGTYNEQFF
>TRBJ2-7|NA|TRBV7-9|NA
TGTGCCAGCAGCTTAGAGGGTCTGATCATAAAGGAGTACTTC
CASSLEGLIIKEYF
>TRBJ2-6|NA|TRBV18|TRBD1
TGTGCCAGCTCACCCGGGACAGGGGGGACTGGGGCCAACGTCCTGACTTTC
CASSPGTGGTGANVLTF
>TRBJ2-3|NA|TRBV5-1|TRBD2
TGCGCCAGCAGCACGGGAGGGGCAGATACGCAGTATTTT
CASSTGGADTQYF
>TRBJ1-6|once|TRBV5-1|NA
TGCGCCAGCAGCTACCAGGGTGATAATTCACCCCTCCACTTT
CASSYQGDNSPLHF
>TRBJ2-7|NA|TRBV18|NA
TGTGCCAGCCGACAGAGCTCCTACGAGCAGTACTTC
CASRQSSYEQYF
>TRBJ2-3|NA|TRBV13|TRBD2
TGTGCCAGCGGTGACTCGCGACTAGCGGGGAAATCGGGTACGCAGTATTTT
CASGDSRLAGKSGTQYF
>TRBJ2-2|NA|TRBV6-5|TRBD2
TGTGCCAGCAGGGGGACTAGAAATACCGGGGAGCTGTTTTTT
CASRGTRNTGELFF
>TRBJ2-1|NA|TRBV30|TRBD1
TGTGCCTGGAGGGGACAGGGGACTGAGCAGTTCTTC
CAWRGQGTEQFF
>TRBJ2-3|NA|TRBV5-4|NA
TGTGCCAGCATCTCTAGCCTGGGGAGCACAGATACGCAGTATTTT
CASISSLGSTDTQYF
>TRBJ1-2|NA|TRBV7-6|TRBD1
TGTGCCAGCAGCCCGGGGGAGGGGGCGCGTGGCTACACCTTC
CASSPGEGARGYTF
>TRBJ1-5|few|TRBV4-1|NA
TGCGCCAGCAGCCAGCCAAATCAGCCCCAGCATTTT
CASSQPNQPQHF
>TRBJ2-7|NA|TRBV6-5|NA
TGTGCCAGCAGGACAGGAACAAGATACGAGCAGTACTTC
CASRTGTRYEQYF
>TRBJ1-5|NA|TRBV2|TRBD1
TGTGCCAGCAGTGAGACAGGACAGGGACGGCAGCCCCAGCATTTT
CASSETGQGRQPQHF